This is a list of T cell receptor beta chains from one sample in a study of molecular identifiers for immune sequencing clone quantification. TCRdb analysed the PCR reads with MiXCR anew, one entry per CDR3 protein. This sample has about 40,000 distinct CDR3 sequences; approximately 22% occur once, and the top ten carry about 0.93%. What was sequenced was naive CD8+ T cells from blood, with Jurkat cell RNA spiked in. All receptors derive from a human donor in good health. Some libraries in this study had Jurkat cell RNA spiked in. Both conserved end residues are part of each CDR3. Fields, in order: J gene, clone size, CDR3 length, V gene, D gene, CDR3 protein, CDR3 DNA. A D gene is named only where the DNA matches it firmly. Size is omitted from some rows. Given values are once, few, many or a class for expanded clones.

j_call: TRBJ2-2
clone_size: few
cdr3_length: 18
v_call: TRBV2
d_call: TRBD2
cdr3_aa: CASSGWLLVAGITGELFF
cdr3_nt: TGTGCCAGCAGTGGATGGTTGTTGGTAGCGGGAATTACCGGGGAGCTGTTTTTT

j_call: TRBJ1-1
clone_size: many
cdr3_length: 13
v_call: TRBV7-9
d_call: NA
cdr3_aa: CASSLSSPPEAFF
cdr3_nt: TGTGCCAGCAGCTTAAGCTCGCCACCTGAAGCTTTCTTT

j_call: TRBJ2-4
clone_size: many
cdr3_length: 15
v_call: TRBV27
d_call: NA
cdr3_aa: CASSLIGLAKNIQYF
cdr3_nt: TGTGCCAGCAGTTTAATCGGGCTAGCCAAAAACATTCAGTACTTC

j_call: TRBJ1-1
clone_size: many
cdr3_length: 11
v_call: TRBV19
d_call: NA
cdr3_aa: CASSMATEAFF
cdr3_nt: TGTGCCAGTAGTATGGCCACTGAAGCTTTCTTT

j_call: TRBJ2-2
clone_size: few
cdr3_length: 16
v_call: TRBV27
d_call: TRBD2
cdr3_aa: CASSFLSGGPIGELFF
cdr3_nt: TGTGCCAGCAGTTTTTTGTCGGGAGGGCCCATCGGGGAGCTGTTTTTT

j_call: TRBJ2-3
clone_size: NA
cdr3_length: 14
v_call: TRBV20-1
d_call: NA
cdr3_aa: CSAGDLGSPDTQYF
cdr3_nt: TGCAGTGCTGGAGATCTTGGGAGCCCAGATACGCAGTATTTT

j_call: TRBJ2-1
clone_size: many
cdr3_length: 18
v_call: TRBV20-1
d_call: TRBD2
cdr3_aa: CSARDPVGASGMYNEQFF
cdr3_nt: TGCAGTGCTAGAGATCCAGTCGGGGCTAGCGGCATGTACAATGAGCAGTTCTTC

j_call: TRBJ2-6
clone_size: many
cdr3_length: 16
v_call: TRBV6-5
d_call: TRBD2
cdr3_aa: CASSVWGGTGANVLTF
cdr3_nt: TGTGCCAGCAGCGTCTGGGGAGGGACTGGGGCCAACGTCCTGACTTTC

j_call: TRBJ2-6
clone_size: NA
cdr3_length: 16
v_call: TRBV6-5
d_call: NA
cdr3_aa: CASGYPDSSGANVLTF
cdr3_nt: TGTGCCAGCGGTTACCCCGACAGTTCCGGGGCCAACGTCCTGACTTTC

j_call: TRBJ2-7
clone_size: many
cdr3_length: 13
v_call: TRBV29-1
d_call: NA
cdr3_aa: CSVVRRDSYEQYF
cdr3_nt: TGCAGCGTTGTTAGGCGGGACTCCTACGAGCAGTACTTC

j_call: TRBJ2-5
clone_size: NA
cdr3_length: 15
v_call: TRBV14
d_call: NA
cdr3_aa: CASSPGVTVQETQYF
cdr3_nt: TGTGCCAGCAGCCCCGGAGTGACCGTCCAAGAGACCCAGTACTTC

j_call: TRBJ2-5
clone_size: many
cdr3_length: 18
v_call: TRBV20-1
d_call: TRBD2
cdr3_aa: CSARALRTSASGTETQYF
cdr3_nt: TGCAGTGCTAGGGCACTGAGGACTAGCGCATCTGGGACGGAGACCCAGTACTTC

j_call: TRBJ2-1
clone_size: few
cdr3_length: 13
v_call: TRBV7-2
d_call: TRBD2
cdr3_aa: CASTLAVYNEQFF
cdr3_nt: TGTGCCAGCACGCTAGCGGTTTACAATGAGCAGTTCTTC

j_call: TRBJ2-5
clone_size: many
cdr3_length: 15
v_call: TRBV2
d_call: NA
cdr3_aa: CASNPTAEDQETQYF
cdr3_nt: TGTGCCAGCAACCCGACGGCGGAAGACCAAGAGACCCAGTACTTC

j_call: TRBJ2-5
clone_size: NA
cdr3_length: 13
v_call: TRBV11-2
d_call: NA
cdr3_aa: CASSYPGSETQYF
cdr3_nt: TGTGCCAGCAGCTACCCAGGGTCCGAGACCCAGTACTTC

j_call: TRBJ2-2
clone_size: many
cdr3_length: 14
v_call: TRBV19
d_call: NA
cdr3_aa: CASRWAGNTGELFF
cdr3_nt: TGTGCCAGTAGGTGGGCAGGGAACACCGGGGAGCTGTTTTTT

j_call: TRBJ2-3
clone_size: NA
cdr3_length: 15
v_call: TRBV28
d_call: TRBD1
cdr3_aa: CASSEQGAKTDTQYF
cdr3_nt: TGTGCCAGCAGCGAACAGGGGGCTAAGACAGATACGCAGTATTTT

j_call: TRBJ2-3
clone_size: few
cdr3_length: 16
v_call: TRBV7-9
d_call: NA
cdr3_aa: CASSASLGGQADTQYF
cdr3_nt: TGTGCCAGCAGCGCAAGTCTGGGCGGGCAGGCAGATACGCAGTATTTT

j_call: TRBJ2-5
clone_size: many
cdr3_length: 15
v_call: TRBV19
d_call: NA
cdr3_aa: CASSIATRGQETQYF
cdr3_nt: TGTGCCAGTAGTATAGCCACTAGGGGGCAAGAGACCCAGTACTTC

j_call: TRBJ2-5
clone_size: NA
cdr3_length: 14
v_call: TRBV7-2
d_call: TRBD2
cdr3_aa: CASSLSGSLETQYF
cdr3_nt: TGTGCCAGCAGCTTAAGCGGGAGCTTGGAGACCCAGTACTTC

j_call: TRBJ2-4
clone_size: many
cdr3_length: 16
v_call: TRBV30
d_call: NA
cdr3_aa: CAWSGARELAKNIQYF
cdr3_nt: TGTGCCTGGAGTGGGGCCAGGGAATTAGCCAAAAACATTCAGTACTTC

j_call: TRBJ2-1
clone_size: NA
cdr3_length: 14
v_call: TRBV6-5
d_call: NA
cdr3_aa: CARSSSPGYNEQFF
cdr3_nt: TGTGCCCGCAGTTCCTCGCCTGGGTACAATGAGCAGTTCTTC

j_call: TRBJ2-5
clone_size: many
cdr3_length: 15
v_call: TRBV7-6
d_call: NA
cdr3_aa: CASSPYLVSQETQYF
cdr3_nt: TGTGCCAGCAGCCCCTACCTAGTTTCCCAAGAGACCCAGTACTTC

j_call: TRBJ1-1
clone_size: medium-sized
cdr3_length: 15
v_call: TRBV7-2
d_call: NA
cdr3_aa: CASSLGGFMNTEAFF
cdr3_nt: TGTGCCAGCAGCCTAGGGGGGTTCATGAACACTGAAGCTTTCTTT

j_call: TRBJ1-1
clone_size: NA
cdr3_length: 14
v_call: TRBV11-2
d_call: NA
cdr3_aa: CASSRTDMNTEAFF
cdr3_nt: TGTGCCAGCAGCCGGACAGACATGAACACTGAAGCTTTCTTT

j_call: TRBJ2-3
clone_size: NA
cdr3_length: 16
v_call: TRBV11-3
d_call: TRBD2
cdr3_aa: CARRTGVAGRTDTQYF
cdr3_nt: TGTGCCCGCCGCACCGGGGTAGCGGGGAGGACAGATACGCAGTATTTT

j_call: TRBJ2-3
clone_size: many
cdr3_length: 10
v_call: TRBV29-1
d_call: NA
cdr3_aa: CSVRADTQYF
cdr3_nt: TGCAGCGTTCGAGCAGATACGCAGTATTTT

j_call: TRBJ2-7
clone_size: few
cdr3_length: 19
v_call: TRBV4-3
d_call: NA
cdr3_aa: CASSQEFDRTARFSYEQYF
cdr3_nt: TGCGCCAGCAGCCAAGAGTTCGACAGGACGGCAAGGTTCTCCTACGAGCAGTACTTC

j_call: TRBJ2-5
clone_size: many
cdr3_length: 15
v_call: TRBV5-5
d_call: TRBD2
cdr3_aa: CASIPGTSSMETQYF
cdr3_nt: TGTGCCAGCATCCCCGGGACTAGCTCAATGGAGACCCAGTACTTC

j_call: TRBJ2-2
clone_size: many
cdr3_length: 15
v_call: TRBV12-3/TRBV12-4
d_call: NA
cdr3_aa: CASSPGDLNTGELFF
cdr3_nt: TGTGCCAGCAGTCCAGGGGACCTGAACACCGGGGAGCTGTTTTTT

j_call: TRBJ2-2
clone_size: many
cdr3_length: 12
v_call: TRBV6-4
d_call: NA
cdr3_aa: CASSDGAGELFF
cdr3_nt: TGTGCCAGCAGTGACGGCGCCGGGGAGCTGTTTTTT

j_call: TRBJ2-7
clone_size: few
cdr3_length: 11
v_call: TRBV24-1
d_call: NA
cdr3_aa: CATSGGDEQYF
cdr3_nt: TGTGCCACCAGTGGGGGGGACGAGCAGTACTTC

j_call: TRBJ1-5
clone_size: many
cdr3_length: 17
v_call: TRBV21-1
d_call: NA
cdr3_aa: CASSKAQGGISNQPQHF
cdr3_nt: TGTGCCAGCAGCAAAGCGCAAGGAGGGATCAGCAATCAGCCCCAGCATTTT

j_call: TRBJ2-5
clone_size: NA
cdr3_length: 14
v_call: TRBV29-1
d_call: NA
cdr3_aa: CSAGTGGSQEPQYF
cdr3_nt: TGCAGCGCCGGGACTGGCGGTTCCCAAGAGCCCCAGTACTTC

j_call: TRBJ2-7
clone_size: few
cdr3_length: 15
v_call: TRBV28
d_call: NA
cdr3_aa: CASSFRGIRGYVQYF
cdr3_nt: TGTGCCAGCAGTTTCCGGGGAATCCGAGGATACGTGCAGTACTTC

j_call: TRBJ2-7
clone_size: many
cdr3_length: 16
v_call: TRBV7-2
d_call: TRBD2
cdr3_aa: CASTHREGVIAYEQYF
cdr3_nt: TGTGCCAGCACCCATCGGGAGGGGGTGATAGCCTACGAGCAGTACTTC